The 3 T cell receptor beta chains below come from one sample, sequenced in a study of blood T cell repertoires in COVID-19. TCRdb keeps only in-frame clones here, not all; method: immunoSEQ multiplex PCR. The table has about 170,000 clones, around four fifths seen once; the top ten hold 3.6%. Specimen: PBMCs or T cells enriched from blood (not recorded which). Source of these receptors: a woman aged 50 to 65 in a cohort exposed to, infected with or recovered from COVID-19 (not recorded which).

This chain joins TRBV5-5 and TRBJ2-7, with 7 nucleotides matching TRBD2. The germline gives CDR1 SGHKS, CDR2 YYEKEE (reference sequence). CDR3 length: 14 residues. V shed 4 bases, J shed 2 bases, and the junction held 6 bases outside the gene matches. The CDR3 bases are TGTGCCAGCAGCAGCGGGACTAATACCTACGAGCAGTACTTC. Translated, it gives CASSSGTNTYEQYF.

The rearrangement links TRBV2 to TRBJ2-3; 11 bases map to TRBD2. The J segment lost 3 bases and the V segment lost 2 bases, leaving 7 bases of the junction unmatched. The length of the CDR3 is 17 residues. Germline loops: CDR1 SNHLY, CDR2 FYNNEI. The CDR3 sequence: CASSETLAGGPTDTQYF. CDR3 nucleotide sequence: TGTGCCAGCAGTGAAACCTTAGCGGGGGGGCCGACAGATACGCAGTATTTT.

This clone was picked up a small number of times. The rearrangement uses TRBV29-1 and TRBJ1-4, with 9 bases identical to TRBD1. The CDR3 covers 14 residues. J was trimmed by 8 bases and V by 6 bases; bases with no gene match: 10. CDR1 and CDR2 from the germline V gene are SQVTM and ANQGSEA. The DNA for the CDR3 is TGCAGCGTGACCTCCGGGACAGGGCGAGAAAAACTGTTTTTT. Amino acid sequence: CSVTSGTGREKLFF.